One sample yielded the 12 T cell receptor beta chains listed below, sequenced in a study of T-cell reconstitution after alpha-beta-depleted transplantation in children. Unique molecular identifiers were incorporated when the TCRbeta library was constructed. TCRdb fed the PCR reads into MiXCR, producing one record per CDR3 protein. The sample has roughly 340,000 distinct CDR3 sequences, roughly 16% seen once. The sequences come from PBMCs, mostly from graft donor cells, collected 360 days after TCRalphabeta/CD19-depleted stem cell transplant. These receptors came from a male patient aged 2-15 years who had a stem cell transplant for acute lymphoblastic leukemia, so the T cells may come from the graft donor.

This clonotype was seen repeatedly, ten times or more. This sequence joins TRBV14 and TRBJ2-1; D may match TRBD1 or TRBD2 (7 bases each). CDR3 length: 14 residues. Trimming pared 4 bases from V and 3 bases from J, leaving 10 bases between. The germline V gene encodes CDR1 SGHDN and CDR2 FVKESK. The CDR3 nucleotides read TGTGCCAGCAGCCTCAGGGGGGGCTACAATGAGCAGTTCTTC. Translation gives CASSLRGGYNEQFF. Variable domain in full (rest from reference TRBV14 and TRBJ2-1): EAGVTQFPSHSVIEKGQTVTLRCDPISGHDNLYWYRRVMGKEIKFLLHFVKESKQDESGMPNNRFLAERTGGTYSTLKVQPAELEDSGVYFCASSLRGGYNEQFFGPGTRLTVL.

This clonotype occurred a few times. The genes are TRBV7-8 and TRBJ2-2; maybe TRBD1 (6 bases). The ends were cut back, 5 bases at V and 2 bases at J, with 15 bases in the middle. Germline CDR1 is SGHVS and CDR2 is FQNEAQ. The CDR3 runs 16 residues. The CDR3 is CASSPQRQDNTGELFF. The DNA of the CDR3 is TGTGCCAGCAGCCCGCAGCGACAGGACAACACCGGGGAGCTGTTTTTT.

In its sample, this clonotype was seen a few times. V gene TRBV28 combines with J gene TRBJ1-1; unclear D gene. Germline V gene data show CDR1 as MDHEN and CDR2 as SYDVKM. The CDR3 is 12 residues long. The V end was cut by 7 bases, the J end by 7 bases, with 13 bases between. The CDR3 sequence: CASTEPKGEAFF. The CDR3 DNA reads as TGTGCCAGCACCGAACCCAAGGGTGAAGCTTTCTTT.

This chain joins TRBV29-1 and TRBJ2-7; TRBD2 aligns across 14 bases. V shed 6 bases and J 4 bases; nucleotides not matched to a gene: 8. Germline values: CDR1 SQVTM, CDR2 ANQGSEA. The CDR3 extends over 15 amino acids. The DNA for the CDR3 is TGCAGCGTGAGCCGCGGGACTAGCGGGAGTTACGAGCAGTACTTC. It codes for CSVSRGTSGSYEQYF.

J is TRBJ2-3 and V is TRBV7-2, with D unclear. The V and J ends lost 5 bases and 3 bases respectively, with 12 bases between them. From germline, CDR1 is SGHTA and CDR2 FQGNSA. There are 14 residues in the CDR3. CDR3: CASSPMRLTDTQYF. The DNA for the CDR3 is TGTGCCAGCAGCCCTATGAGGCTGACAGATACGCAGTATTTT.

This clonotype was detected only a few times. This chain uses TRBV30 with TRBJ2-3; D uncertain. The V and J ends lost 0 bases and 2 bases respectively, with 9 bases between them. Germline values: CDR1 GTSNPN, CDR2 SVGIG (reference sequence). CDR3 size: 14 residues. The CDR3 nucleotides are TGTGCCTGGAGTGTATTGGCACACACAGATACGCAGTATTTT. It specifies CAWSVLAHTDTQYF.

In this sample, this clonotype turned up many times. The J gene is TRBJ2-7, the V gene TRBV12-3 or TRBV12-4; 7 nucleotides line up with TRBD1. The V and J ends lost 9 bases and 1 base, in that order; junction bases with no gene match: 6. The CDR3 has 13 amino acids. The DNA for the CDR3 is TGTGCCAGTACAACAGGGGCATCCTACGAGCAGTACTTC. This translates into CASTTGASYEQYF.

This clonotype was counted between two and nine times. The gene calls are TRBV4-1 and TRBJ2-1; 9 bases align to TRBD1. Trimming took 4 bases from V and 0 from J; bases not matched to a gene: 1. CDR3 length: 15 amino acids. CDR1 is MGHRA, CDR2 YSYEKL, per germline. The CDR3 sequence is CASSRDRASYNEQFF. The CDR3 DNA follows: TGCGCCAGCAGCCGGGACAGGGCCTCCTACAATGAGCAGTTCTTC.

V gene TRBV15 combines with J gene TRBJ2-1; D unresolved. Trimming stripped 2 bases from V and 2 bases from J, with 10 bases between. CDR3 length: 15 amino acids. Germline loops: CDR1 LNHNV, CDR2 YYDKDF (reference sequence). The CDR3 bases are TGTGCCACCAGCAGAAGGCTGGAAGCCTACAATGAGCAGTTCTTC. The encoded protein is CATSRRLEAYNEQFF. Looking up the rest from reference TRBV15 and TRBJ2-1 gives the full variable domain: DAMVIQNPRYQVTQFGKPVTLSCSQTLNHNVMYWYQQKSSQAPKLLFHYYDKDFNNEADTPDNFQSRRPNTSFCFLDIRSPGLGDTAMYLCATSRRLEAYNEQFFGPGTRLTVL.

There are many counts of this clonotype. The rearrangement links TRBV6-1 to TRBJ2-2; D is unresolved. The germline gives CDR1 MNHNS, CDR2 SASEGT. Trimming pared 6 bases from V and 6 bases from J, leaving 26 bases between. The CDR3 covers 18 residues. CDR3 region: CASRPLAAWTHGAGELFF. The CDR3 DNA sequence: TGTGCCAGCAGGCCTCTCGCCGCGTGGACCCATGGGGCCGGGGAGCTGTTTTTT.

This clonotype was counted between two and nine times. CDR3 protein: CASSPTSPEGNNEQFF. The CDR3 DNA follows: TGTGCCAGCAGCCCGACTAGCCCCGAGGGGAACAATGAGCAGTTCTTC. The rearrangement uses TRBV7-3 and TRBJ2-1, with 7 bases fitting TRBD2. V shed 5 bases and J 5 bases; nucleotides not matched to a gene: 12. Germline-derived CDR1 and CDR2 are SGHTA and FQGTGA. This CDR3 has 16 residues.

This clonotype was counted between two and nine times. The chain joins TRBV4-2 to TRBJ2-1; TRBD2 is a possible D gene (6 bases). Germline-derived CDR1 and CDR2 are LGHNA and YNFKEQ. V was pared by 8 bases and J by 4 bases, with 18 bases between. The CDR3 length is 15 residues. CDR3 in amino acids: CASPQRDGGYNEQFF. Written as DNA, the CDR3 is TGTGCCAGCCCCCAAAGGGATGGGGGGTACAATGAGCAGTTCTTC.